Below, 4 T cell receptor beta chains from the same sample are listed, as sequenced in a study of blood T cell repertoires in COVID-19. Some clones are missing from TCRdb's copy, which holds only in-frame ones; the method was immunoSEQ multiplex PCR. The repertoire holds some 190,000 clones, around 84% seen once, with roughly 3.2% in the top ten. Sample: PBMCs or T cells enriched from blood (not recorded which). These receptors all stem from a woman aged 25 to 39 who had recovered from COVID-19.

This clone has a handful of counts. The rearrangement joins TRBV18 to TRBJ2-1; D might be TRBD2 (6 bases). Germline assignment: CDR1 KGHSH and CDR2 LQKENI. The CDR3 consists of 15 residues. The V and J ends lost 6 bases and 12 bases respectively, with 24 bases between them. The CDR3 here is CASSPEEGRALGQFF. CDR3 nucleotides: TGTGCCAGCTCCCCCGAGGAGGGACGAGCGTTAGGGCAGTTCTTC.

The rearrangement links TRBV20-1 to TRBJ1-1, with D unclear. This CDR3 contains 11 residues. The germline V and J ends were trimmed by 7 bases and 6 bases, with 12 bases remaining between them. The germline gives CDR1 DFQATT, CDR2 SNEGSKA (reference sequence). The CDR3 here is CSDPGEAEAFF. CDR3 coding DNA: TGCAGTGACCCCGGGGAGGCTGAAGCTTTCTTT.

This sequence joins TRBV5-1 and TRBJ1-1; D might be TRBD1 (5 bases). The CDR3 is 16 amino acids. In germline, CDR1 is SGHRS, CDR2 YFSETQ. Trimming stripped 6 bases from V and 5 bases from J, with 23 bases between. CDR3 amino acids: CASTPVSGRPGTEAFF. The CDR3 DNA follows: TGCGCCAGCACCCCAGTTTCAGGGCGGCCGGGTACTGAAGCTTTCTTT.

Here the CDR3 reads CASRREVQPQHF. The CDR3 DNA sequence: TGTGCCAGCAGACGGGAGGTTCAGCCCCAGCATTTT. The chain uses TRBV2 and TRBJ1-5, with D hard to call. This CDR3 has 12 amino acids. Trimming cost V 6 bases and J 6 bases, with 9 bases left between them. The germline gives CDR1 SNHLY, CDR2 FYNNEI.